This record covers a single T cell receptor beta chain. Libraries were prepared by immunoSEQ multiplex PCR; TCRdb keeps only in-frame clonotypes and omits some of them. Of 70,000 to 80,000 clones in the sample, about nine tenths were seen once. This specimen comes from a study of blood T cell repertoires in COVID-19. The overall study: COVID-19 samples from acute and convalescent phases originated in the United States, Italy and Spain. T cells, B-cell-depleted T cells, or PBMCs provided the cDNA or gDNA that served as material.

CDR1 is KGHSH and CDR2 is LQKENI in the germline V gene. The CDR3 sequence is 15 residues long. V lost 1 base to trimming and J lost 9 bases, with 13 bases between them. The chain is built from TRBV18 and TRBJ1-6; D may be TRBD1 (5 bases). The sequence came from a man aged 80 or over in a cohort sampled during active COVID-19. Sequences were obtained from peripheral blood. Here the CDR3 DNA reads TGTGCCAGCTCACCACAGGGGTTCCCTCGTTCACCCCTCCACTTT. Amino acids: CASSPQGFPRSPLHF.